Listed below are T cell receptor beta chains from one sample, sequenced in a study of blood T cells in healthy people across ages. TCRdb itself ran the 5' RACE reads through MiXCR, one entry per CDR3 protein. The data contain around 1,600,000 distinct CDR3 sequences, roughly 43% of them seen just once; the ten biggest clones take up just over 4%. Sample: blood. The receptors shown here come from a woman younger than 35 in good health. The CDR3 runs from the conserved cysteine through the conserved F or W.

TRBV29-1	TRBJ1-6	CSVGSTRNSPLHF
TRBV7-8	TRBJ2-7	CASNLGNNEQYF
TRBV11-1	.	CASSRPRETERETQYF
TRBV20-1	TRBJ2-1	CSARTSASSYNEQFF
TRBV24-1	TRBJ2-3	CATSDGDRARADTQYF
TRBV30	TRBJ2-1	CAWERGGYNEQFF
TRBV6-1	TRBJ1-1	CASSDVFELLDAEAFF
TRBV20-1	TRBJ2-7	CSARVRRSSYEQYF
TRBV12-5	TRBJ2-7	CASGLVLGQGAYEQYF
TRBV6-2/TRBV6-3	TRBJ1-1	CASSSQNRPLTEAFF
TRBV20-1	TRBJ2-1	CSAQGTVRSSEQFF
TRBV6-1	TRBJ2-6	CASGGTLYSSGANVLTF
TRBV5-1	TRBJ2-5	CASSPPGGSGQETQYF
TRBV9	TRBJ1-2	CASSVGSGSGYGYTF
TRBV7-2	TRBJ1-5	CASSYDKIRENQPQHF
TRBV10-1	TRBJ1-5	CASSSRDRGSSNQPQHF
TRBV20-1	TRBJ2-1	CSAIAGWGSNNEQFF
TRBV15	TRBJ2-7	CATSRGNSGGTYEQYF
TRBV6-5	TRBJ2-5	CASSYTSGHTYGQYF
TRBV11-2	TRBJ2-1	CASSLDTAMGQFF
TRBV30	TRBJ2-1	CAWTSSYEQFF
TRBV6-5	TRBJ1-6	CASKDRNSPPHF
TRBV25-1	TRBJ1-1	CASSEYGTSNTEAFF
TRBV12-3/TRBV12-4	TRBJ1-2	CASRSSRTGRNGYTF
TRBV6-2/TRBV6-3	TRBJ1-5	CASSAWTGGGNQHQHF
TRBV6-5	TRBJ1-5	CASSYGETIVSNQPQHF
TRBV7-2	TRBJ2-7	CASSLGWLASYEQYF
TRBV6-2/TRBV6-3	TRBJ2-5	CASSNGGHEQYF
TRBV27	TRBJ2-1	CASNTGKNEQFF
TRBV6-2/TRBV6-3	TRBJ1-2	CAGTPWGPVDYTF
TRBV3-1	.	CASSTIGQGANIQYF
TRBV6-2/TRBV6-3	TRBJ1-5	CASSWFDSNQPQHF
TRBV12-3/TRBV12-4	TRBJ2-7	CASSRIGGTYEQYF
TRBV2	TRBJ2-7	CASRRDTYYEQYF
TRBV6-5	TRBJ2-7	CASSNPRHYEQYF
TRBV20-1	TRBJ2-1	CSARDWTSGSDNEQFF
TRBV7-9	TRBJ2-6	CASSLAVPHRANVLTF
TRBV24-1	.	CATSDFYNEQYF
TRBV16	TRBJ1-1	CANSHPRDRGYAFF
TRBV12-3/TRBV12-4	TRBJ2-7	CASAQVEGYEQYF
TRBV20-1	TRBJ2-3	CSARDWPGRGRTDTQYF